This TCR beta chain was recorded in a study of regulatory T cells in long-lasting Graves disease. Time point defined: newly diagnosed GD, antithyroid drugs for less than 3 months. Extracted RNA from PBMCs served as the source of the TCR library. Into tubes containing EDTA, approximately 9.4 milliliters of peripheral blood were drawn. The table lists this clonotype with many counts. TCR beta libraries were built with iRepertoire HTBI primers and Arm-PCR of CDR3 regions. Per the authors' pipeline: Some 57 TRBV and 11 to 15 TRBJ segments were identified across samples. TCRdb itself ran the multiplex PCR reads through MiXCR, one entry per CDR3 protein. Clone size and V and J calls follow TCRdb, not the original study. The table records 300,000 to 400,000 distinct CDR3 sequences, roughly 18% of them present only once. Sequencing used peripheral blood mononuclear cells (PBMCs), obtained at new diagnosis, from a patient treated with antithyroid drugs. The receptor comes from a female donor with Graves disease.

CDR3 sequence reads: CASSEPRLSSYNSPLHF. The CDR3 DNA is TGTGCCAGCAGTGAACCTAGGCTGAGCTCCTATAATTCACCCCTCCACTTT. The chain employs TRBV6-1 and TRBJ1-6, with D unresolved. There are 17 residues in the CDR3. The V gene's germline CDR1 is MNHNS and CDR2 SASEGT. V was shortened by 2 bases and J by 0 bases, with 11 bases between the two germline ends.